This note documents a single T cell receptor (beta chain) sequence. This clone was seen a single time. Its antigen target is currently unknown. No much larger clone exists at a distance of one base, and base qualities are not known. Synthetic TCR analog templates were spiked into each PCR to estimate absolute template abundance from read counts. The immunoSEQ assay was used to amplify TCRbeta CDR3 regions from genomic DNA with bias-controlled V and J gene primers. Rearranged TCRbeta segments were sequenced at approximately 20X coverage. The original pipeline was this. Clustering was used to correct sequencing errors, and CDR3s were annotated against IMGT to assign V, D and J genes. Out-of-frame and stop-codon sequences were excluded, and only productive TCRbeta rearrangements were used in downstream analyses. Clonality was calculated as one minus the Shannon entropy normalized by the log of the number of unique productive sequences. Clones differing between time points or between blood and tumor were identified using Fisher's exact test with Benjamini-Hochberg correction, with an adjusted p below 0.01 applied as the threshold. Imported from immuneACCESS, the table was reduced by TCRdb to in-frame sequences with V and J called. These copies leave out some clones; in studies compared against another copy, an unresolved V gene accounts for under half, and the cause of the remainder is not known. V and J calls and clone size are those listed in that table; D and trimming were worked out from the DNA. The sample table lists 45,000 to 60,000 clones, around 89% of them with a count of one. The ten largest clones take up 2.4% of the sample.

The sample comes from a study of PD-L1 blockade in urothelial cancer (dated by TCRdb to about 2017). In the study overall: Therapy was started in the mid-2010s for all patients, and atezolizumab 1,200 mg was administered intravenously every 3 weeks. Durable clinical benefit was achieved by nine patients and was not achieved by 20 patients. Pretreatment tumor samples and matched peripheral blood, collected serially before and after atezolizumab treatment, underwent TCR sequencing. Blood samples gave median yields of approximately 130,000 T cells and 83,000 or so unique TCRs, along with a median clonality of 0.080. Twenty-five of 29 patients were males with bladder-origin urothelial cancer, and about two thirds of the roughly 30 reported a prior smoking history. Whole exome sequencing and RNA sequencing of pretreatment tumors were performed alongside TCR sequencing in the same patients. Durable clinical benefit was defined as a progression-free survival longer than 6 months, and TCR features were additionally tested against progression-free survival and overall survival. Blood samples were analyzed at 3 weeks after treatment start (second dose) and at 6 weeks after treatment start. Patients had an ECOG performance status of 0 or 1 and had received between 0 and 3 prior chemotherapy regimens. Pretreatment blood TCR-seq was available for about 28 patients, at least one posttreatment blood collection was obtained for approximately 25 patients, and tumor TCR-seq was available for approximately 25 patients. Somatic, immune and clinical correlates of response to PD-L1 blockade with atezolizumab in urothelial cancer were the focus of an exploratory multi-omic analysis. Points the paper makes about the study in general: Because of the small sample size (n of about 29) and the many exploratory analyses performed, the results are intended to be regarded as hypothesis-generating. Greater expansion of tumor-associated TCR clones in peripheral blood 3 weeks after the start of treatment was observed in patients with durable benefit (n ≈ 24, p = 0.022). A pretreatment peripheral blood TCR clonality below the median was linked to improved progression-free and overall survival.

Explained via the paper, the time point label denotes: peripheral blood 6 weeks after treatment start. The cohort comprised 29 patients with locally advanced or metastatic urothelial carcinoma treated at Memorial Sloan Kettering on a trial protocol. Peripheral blood mononuclear cells were collected pretreatment and during treatment, with between 1 and 8 total time points obtained per patient. The Qiagen DNeasy Blood extraction kit was used to purify genomic DNA from total PBMCs and tumor samples. PBMCs were collected pretreatment and during treatment and were isolated and stored as previously described. Based on the germline V gene (reference sequence), the CDR1 and CDR2 sequences are SGHNT and YYREEE. The CDR3 contains 18 residues, cysteine and phenylalanine counted. The retained sequence is limited to the CDR3, 54 bases, with the frame set at the first base. V is trimmed back by 5 bases and J by 4 bases, and the junction contains 16 bases that no gene match accounts for.

The TCR comes from a man aged 60 to 75 with urothelial cancer. This specimen was PBMCs, taken around atezolizumab (anti-PD-L1) treatment. Recombination linked TRBV5-4 to TRBJ2-2; 8 junctional bases match TRBD1. The CDR3 region: CASSKGAAGGAGTGELFF. DNA sequence: TGTGCCAGCAGTAAAGGAGCAGCAGGGGGCGCGGGCACCGGGGAGCTGTTTTTT.